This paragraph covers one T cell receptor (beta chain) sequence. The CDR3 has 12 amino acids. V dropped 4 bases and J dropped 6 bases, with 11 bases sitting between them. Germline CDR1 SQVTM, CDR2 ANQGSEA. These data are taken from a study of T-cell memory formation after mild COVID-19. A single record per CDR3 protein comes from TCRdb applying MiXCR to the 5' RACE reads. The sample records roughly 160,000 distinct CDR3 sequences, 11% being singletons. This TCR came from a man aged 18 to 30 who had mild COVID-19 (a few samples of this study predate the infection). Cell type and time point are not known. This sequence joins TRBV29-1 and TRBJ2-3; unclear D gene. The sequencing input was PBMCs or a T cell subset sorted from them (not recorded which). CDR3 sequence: CSVAFGKDTQYF. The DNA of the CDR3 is TGCAGCGTTGCTTTCGGTAAGGATACGCAGTATTTT.